This T cell receptor beta chain was observed in a study of cytomegalovirus exposure and HLA in healthy donors. Per germline, CDR1 MNHNY and CDR2 SVGAGI (reference sequence). CDR3 length: 15 residues. V lost 4 bases, J lost 9 bases, and 7 bases stayed unmatched. The donors gave bone marrow, and they were healthy. Amplification used 60 Vbeta primers and 13 Jbeta primers. The protocol was immunoSEQ multiplex PCR, while the TCRdb copy is restricted to in-frame clones and leaves out a portion. This repertoire shows more than 60,000 clones, 80% to 90% found once; its top ten account for approximately 17%. The rearrangement links TRBV6-6 to TRBJ2-1; the match to TRBD1 covers 12 bases. The sequence derives from a man between 65 and 85 years old in good health and CMV-seropositive. Sequenced input: PBMCs. CDR3 region: CASSSTGTGGTEQFF. The CDR3 DNA sequence: TGTGCCAGCAGTTCAACCGGGACAGGGGGCACTGAGCAGTTCTTC.